The following is a TCR beta chain sequence with its context. Antigen specificity is unknown. These data come from a study of cytomegalovirus exposure and HLA in healthy donors. General study points: Per a later analysis, fewer than 20,000 TCR beta sequences showed association with HLA alleles at 0.05 false discovery rate.

A multiplex PCR was run with 60 Vbeta primers and 13 Jbeta primers. Clones were read by immunoSEQ multiplex PCR, and TCRdb kept only the in-frame ones, dropping some. This sample has more than 100,000 clones, with roughly 80% found just once. Germline V gene lookup returns CDR1 SNHLY and CDR2 FYNNEI. This CDR3 is 13 amino acids long. Germline trimming cut 6 bases from V and 5 bases from J; bases unmatched to any gene: 2. The chain couples TRBV2 to TRBJ2-2; TRBD1 agrees at 8 bases. The specimen was PBMCs. The receptor comes from a man aged 50-59 years in good health and CMV-seropositive. The CDR3 DNA follows: TGTGCCAGCAGCTACAGGGGGACCGGGGAGCTGTTTTTT. The encoded protein is CASSYRGTGELFF.